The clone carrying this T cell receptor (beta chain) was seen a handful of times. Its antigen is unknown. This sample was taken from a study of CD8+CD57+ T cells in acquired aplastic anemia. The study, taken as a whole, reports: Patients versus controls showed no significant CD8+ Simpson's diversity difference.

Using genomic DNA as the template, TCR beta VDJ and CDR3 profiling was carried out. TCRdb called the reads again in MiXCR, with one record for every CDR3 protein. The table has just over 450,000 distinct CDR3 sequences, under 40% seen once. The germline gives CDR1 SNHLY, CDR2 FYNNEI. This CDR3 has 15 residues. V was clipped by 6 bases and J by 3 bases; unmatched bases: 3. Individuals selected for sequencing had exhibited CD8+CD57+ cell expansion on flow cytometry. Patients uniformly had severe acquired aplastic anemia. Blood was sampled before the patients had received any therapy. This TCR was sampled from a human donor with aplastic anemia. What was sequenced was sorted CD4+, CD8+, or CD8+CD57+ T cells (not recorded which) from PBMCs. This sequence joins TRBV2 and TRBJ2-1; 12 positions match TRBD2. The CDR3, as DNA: TGTGCCAGCAGCCCTAGCGGGGGGGTCTACAATGAGCAGTTCTTC. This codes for CASSPSGGVYNEQFF. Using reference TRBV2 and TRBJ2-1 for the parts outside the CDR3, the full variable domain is EPEVTQTPSHQVTQMGQEVILRCVPISNHLYFYWYRQILGQKVEFLVSFYNNEISEKSEIFDDQFSVERPDGSNFTLKIRSTKLEDSAMYFCASSPSGGVYNEQFFGPGTRLTVL.